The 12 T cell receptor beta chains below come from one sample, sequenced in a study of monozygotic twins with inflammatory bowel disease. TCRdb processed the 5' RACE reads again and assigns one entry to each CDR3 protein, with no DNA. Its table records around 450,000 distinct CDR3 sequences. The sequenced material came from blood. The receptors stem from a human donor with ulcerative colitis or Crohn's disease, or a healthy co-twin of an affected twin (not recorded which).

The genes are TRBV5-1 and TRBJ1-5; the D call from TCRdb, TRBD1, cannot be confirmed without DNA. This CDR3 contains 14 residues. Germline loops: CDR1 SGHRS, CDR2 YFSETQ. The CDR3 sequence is CASSLEGGKQPQHF.

CDR3 sequence: CASSVGQGNYEQYF. The chain uses TRBV9 and TRBJ2-7; no DNA is available, so the TRBD1 call from TCRdb remains unchecked. Per the germline V gene, CDR1 is SGDLS and CDR2 is YYNGEE. The CDR3 has 14 residues.

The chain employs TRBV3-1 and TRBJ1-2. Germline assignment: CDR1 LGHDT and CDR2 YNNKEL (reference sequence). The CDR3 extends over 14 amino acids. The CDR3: CASSYGTAVYGYTF.

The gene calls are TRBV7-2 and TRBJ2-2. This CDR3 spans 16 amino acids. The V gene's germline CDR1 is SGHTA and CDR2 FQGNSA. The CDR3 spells CASSLFGLLNTGELFF.

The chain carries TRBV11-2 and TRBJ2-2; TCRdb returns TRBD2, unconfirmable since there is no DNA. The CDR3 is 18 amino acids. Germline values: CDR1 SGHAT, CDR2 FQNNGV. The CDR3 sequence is CASSLGPSGVVGTGELFF. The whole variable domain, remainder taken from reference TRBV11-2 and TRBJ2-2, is EAGVAQSPRYKIIEKRQSVAFWCNPISGHATLYWYQQILGQGPKLLIQFQNNGVVDDSQLPKDRFSAERLKGVDSTLKIQPAKLEDSAVYLCASSLGPSGVVGTGELFFGEGSRLTVL.

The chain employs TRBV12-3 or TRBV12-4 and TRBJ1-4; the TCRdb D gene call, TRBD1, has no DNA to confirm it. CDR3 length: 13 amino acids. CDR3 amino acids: CASMGTGAEKLFF.

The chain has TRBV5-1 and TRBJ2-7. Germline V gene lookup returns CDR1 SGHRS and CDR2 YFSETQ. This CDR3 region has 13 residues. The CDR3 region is CASSYNGNYEQYF.

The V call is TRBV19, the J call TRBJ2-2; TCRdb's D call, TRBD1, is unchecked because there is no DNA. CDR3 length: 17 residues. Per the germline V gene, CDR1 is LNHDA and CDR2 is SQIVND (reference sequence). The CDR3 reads CASSELPGQGTTGELFF.

The CDR3 here is CSVGDPNTGELFF. The chain has TRBV29-1 and TRBJ2-2; the D call from TCRdb, TRBD1, cannot be confirmed without DNA. Germline V CDR1 and CDR2: SQVTM, ANQGSEA. The length of the CDR3 is 13 residues.

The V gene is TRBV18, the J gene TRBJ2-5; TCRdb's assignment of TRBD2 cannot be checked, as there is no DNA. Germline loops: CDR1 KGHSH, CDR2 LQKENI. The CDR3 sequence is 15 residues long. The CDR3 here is CASSPVTGHQETQYF.

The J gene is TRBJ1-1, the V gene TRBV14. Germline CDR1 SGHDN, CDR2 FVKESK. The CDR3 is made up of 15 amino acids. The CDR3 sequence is CASSQDQYPNTEAFF.

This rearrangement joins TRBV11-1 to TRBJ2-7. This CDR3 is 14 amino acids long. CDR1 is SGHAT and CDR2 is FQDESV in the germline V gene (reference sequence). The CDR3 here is CASSYSGSLYEQYF.